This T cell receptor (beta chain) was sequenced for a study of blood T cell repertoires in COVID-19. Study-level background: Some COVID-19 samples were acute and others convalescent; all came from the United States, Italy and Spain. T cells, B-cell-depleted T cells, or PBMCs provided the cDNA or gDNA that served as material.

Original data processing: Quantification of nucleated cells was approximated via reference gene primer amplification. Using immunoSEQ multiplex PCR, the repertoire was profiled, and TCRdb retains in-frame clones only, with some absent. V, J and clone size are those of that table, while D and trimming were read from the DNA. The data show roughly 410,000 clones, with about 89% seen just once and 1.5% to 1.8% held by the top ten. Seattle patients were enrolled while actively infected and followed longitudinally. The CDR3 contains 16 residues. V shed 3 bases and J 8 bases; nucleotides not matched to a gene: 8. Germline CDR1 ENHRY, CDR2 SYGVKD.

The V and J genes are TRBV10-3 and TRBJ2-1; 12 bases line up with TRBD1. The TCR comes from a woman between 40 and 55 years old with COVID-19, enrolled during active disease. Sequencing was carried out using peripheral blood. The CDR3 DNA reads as TGTGCCATCAGTGACATGGCCGGGACAGGGGGCGATGAGCAGTTCTTC. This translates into CAISDMAGTGGDEQFF.